Many counts were recorded for the clone carrying this TCR beta chain. The antigen is unknown. TCR cDNA, made by 5'RACE template switching, carried an added universal primer site and UMIs. TCRdb analysed the 5' RACE reads with MiXCR anew, one entry per CDR3 protein. The table lists about 400,000 distinct CDR3 sequences, roughly 6.1% of them singletons, with approximately 16% in the top ten. These data are taken from a study of T cells after yellow fever vaccination. Background on the study: When fractions had low cell numbers, they were prepared with SMART-Seq v4 Ultra Low Input.

CDR1 DFQATT and CDR2 SNEGSKA come from the germline V gene (reference sequence). CDR3 length: 12 residues. V was cut by 1 base and J by 10 bases, with 13 bases left in between. Broader study findings: When the response was secondary, it was weaker but reached its peak faster, day 5 versus 15.

The chain couples TRBV20-1 to TRBJ1-1; D unresolved. This clonotype originated in a young man who received the YFV17D yellow fever vaccine. Sequencing used PBMCs, obtained 5 days after the yellow fever booster vaccination. The CDR3 region is CSARVVGVAAFF. CDR3 sequence (DNA): TGCAGTGCTAGAGTCGTCGGGGTCGCAGCTTTCTTT.